The sequence of this T cell receptor (beta chain) was determined in a study of prognosis after radiotherapy for stage I lung cancer. At the level of the study: Several patients had distant metastases at a median of around seven months after radiotherapy, and around 16 showed no significant progression.

The V gene's germline CDR1 is SGHAT and CDR2 FQNNGV. The V end lost 6 bases, the J end lost 8 bases, and 16 bases lay between the germline ends. The CDR3 has 13 residues. This clonotype was picked up many times. Its antigen is not identified. Two separate time points each saw a draw of 6 to 6.5 milliliters of peripheral blood. Study-wide results and limits: Differences in TRBV and TRBJ gene usage were reportedly observed between patients with and without metastases.

Multiplex PCR, run in two rounds, amplified TCR beta CDR3 from genomic DNA. Primers specific to each TRBV and TRBJ gene were used in first-round PCR. From the multiplex PCR reads, TCRdb called clonotypes with MiXCR, one entry per CDR3 protein. The profile shows tens of thousands of distinct CDR3 sequences, approximately 25% of them singletons. J is TRBJ1-2 and V is TRBV11-2; D is perhaps TRBD1 (6 bases). The sequencing here drew on PBMCs, taken before or after stereotactic body radiation therapy (not recorded which). The TCR originated in a donor aged 50 or older with non-small cell lung cancer. DNA for the CDR3: TGTGCCAGCAGAGGTGGGGGCGCAAAGGGCTACACCTTC. Protein sequence: CASRGGGAKGYTF.